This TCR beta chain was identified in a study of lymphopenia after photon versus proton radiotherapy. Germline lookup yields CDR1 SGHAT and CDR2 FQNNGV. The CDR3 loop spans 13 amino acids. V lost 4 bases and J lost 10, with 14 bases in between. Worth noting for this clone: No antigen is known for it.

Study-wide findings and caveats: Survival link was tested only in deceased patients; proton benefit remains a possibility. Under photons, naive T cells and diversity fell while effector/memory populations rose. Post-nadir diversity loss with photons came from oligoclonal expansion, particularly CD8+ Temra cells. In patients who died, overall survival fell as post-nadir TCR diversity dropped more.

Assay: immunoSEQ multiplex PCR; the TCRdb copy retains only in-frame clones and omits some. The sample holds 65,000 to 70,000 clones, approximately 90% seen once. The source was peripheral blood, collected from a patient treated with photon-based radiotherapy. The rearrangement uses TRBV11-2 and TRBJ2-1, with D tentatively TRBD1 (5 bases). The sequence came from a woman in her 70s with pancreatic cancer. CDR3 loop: CASSSSTVHEQFF. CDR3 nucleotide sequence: TGTGCCAGCAGCTCGTCGACAGTTCACGAGCAGTTCTTC.